This entry features one TCR beta chain sequence. Its antigen is not known. On average, the one heparinised blood draw given by each donor was around 110 mL. The sample originates from a study of beta chain features in type 1 diabetes. This CDR3 contains 12 residues. Germline CDR1 SEHNR, CDR2 FQNEAQ (reference sequence). Trimming pared 5 bases from V and 6 bases from J, leaving 7 bases between. Expressed TCRB transcripts were sequenced, since all the RNA that had been isolated was reverse transcribed. Here immunoSEQ multiplex PCR was the method, and the copy in TCRdb shows in-frame clones only, minus some. The data contain about 710,000 clones, around an eighth of them singletons. Overall study findings and caveats: Moderate but significant shortening of TCRB CDR3s was recorded in all four CD4+ subsets from Type 1 diabetes patients.

Specimen: naive CD4+ T cells from blood. The chain couples TRBV7-9 to TRBJ2-2, with D perhaps TRBD2 (6 bases). This receptor was obtained from a man younger than 30 with type 1 diabetes. The chain's CDR3 is CASSRESGELFF. The CDR3 nucleotides are TGTGCCAGCAGCCGGGAGTCCGGGGAGCTGTTTTTT.